This TCR beta chain is from a study of T-cell reconstitution after alpha-beta-depleted transplantation in children. This clonotype was seen many times. The V segment lost 5 bases and the J segment 3 bases; nucleotides outside the gene matches: 11. Germline V gene data show CDR1 as LGHNT and CDR2 as FRNRAP. The CDR3 spans 16 residues. Unique molecular identifiers tagged the TCRbeta library. MiXCR, applied by TCRdb to the PCR reads, yields one record per CDR3 protein. The sample includes hundreds of thousands of distinct CDR3 sequences, about an eighth of them seen just once. The receptor was derived from a male patient younger than 18 who had a stem cell transplant for acute myeloid leukemia, so the T cells may come from the graft donor. This specimen consisted of PBMCs, mostly from graft donor cells, obtained 360 days after TCRalphabeta/CD19-depleted stem cell transplant. This chain joins TRBV12-5 and TRBJ1-2, with 8 bases identical to TRBD1. The CDR3 DNA follows: TGTGCTAGTGGTCCAACTCAACAGGGGGATCACTATGGCTACACCTTC. Protein: CASGPTQQGDHYGYTF.